The T cell receptor (beta chain) under discussion was sequenced for a study of blood T cells in healthy people across ages. Study results and caveats: Naive T cell percentage strongly correlated with TCR beta diversity. Long-lived donors carried more naive CD4+ cells and greater diversity than aged donors.

This clonotype showed up many times. Antigen: not known. Trimming removed 2 bases from V and 5 bases from J, with 16 bases in between. This CDR3 is built from 15 residues. Looked up from germline, CDR1 is DFQATT and CDR2 is SNEGSKA (reference sequence). Peripheral blood was drawn, approximately 9.7 milliliters per donor. A sample-barcoded 5' primer and a J-beta primer mix were used in a second PCR of about 7 to 12 cycles. Researchers report that each sample yielded at least 3 million CDR3-containing paired-end reads. TCRdb independently ran MiXCR on the 5' RACE reads; one entry per CDR3 protein. The sample shows 550,000 to 650,000 distinct CDR3 sequences, less than 35% of them seen only once.

The chain couples TRBV20-1 to TRBJ1-5, with a weak D call TRBD1 (6 bases). The source material was blood. The TCR comes from an elderly woman in good health. The CDR3 loop is CSARSRGGGDQPQHF. The CDR3 coding sequence is TGCAGTGCTAGATCGAGAGGGGGGGGCGATCAGCCCCAGCATTTT.